This TCR beta chain was recovered during a study of cytomegalovirus exposure and HLA in healthy donors. The PCR made use of 60 Vbeta and 13 Jbeta primers. Assay used: immunoSEQ multiplex PCR; TCRdb lists only in-frame clones, some missing. This repertoire includes 110,000 to 150,000 clones. In the case of this clone: What it recognizes is unknown.

This CDR3 region has 16 residues. V shed 7 bases and J 1 base; nucleotides not matched to a gene: 4. Study-level points and caveats: CMV serostatus was the only immune exposure information that was available. When presence/absence was analysed, sequencing depth was taken to be roughly uniform across donors. Highly shared sequence variants in one cluster were likely a sequencing artifact.

This TCR was sampled from a young woman in good health and CMV-seronegative. The V and J genes are TRBV23-1 and TRBJ2-3; 14 bases align to TRBD2. TRBV23-1 is given ORF status, its function remaining uncertain. Sequencing used PBMCs. The CDR3 bases are TGCGCCAGCATGACTAGCGGGAGGGCGGGCACAGATACGCAGTATTTT. Translated, it gives CASMTSGRAGTDTQYF.